This T cell receptor beta chain was sequenced for a study of control samples from healthy donors and cancer patients. This clone was detected once. The V and J ends lost 1 base and 1 base, in that order; junction bases with no gene match: 3. This CDR3 is 15 amino acids long. Germline V gives CDR1 SGHRS, CDR2 YFSETQ. This table comes from immunoSEQ multiplex PCR, and its TCRdb copy is limited to in-frame clones, with some not included. The table includes roughly 63,000 clones, roughly 90% detected once. The TCR comes from a man between 35 and 55 years old with colorectal cancer. The sequencing input was PBMCs. The genes are TRBV5-1 and TRBJ2-7; 9 nucleotides match TRBD1. The CDR3 spells CASSLTTGGSYEQYF. The CDR3 nucleotides read TGCGCCAGCAGCTTGACGACAGGGGGTTCCTACGAGCAGTACTTC.